This T cell receptor (beta chain) derives from a study of T cell responses to AZD1222 COVID-19 vaccine. Study-level background: Both about-4-week and about-12-week second-dose recipients were combined.

Only in-frame clones appear in the TCRdb table, and some are missing; sequencing was by immunoSEQ multiplex PCR. The data show roughly 180,000 clones, with 94% seen just once and about 0.6% held by the top ten. Points from the study as a whole: In a largely white British group with more females than males, clonal diversity was possibly underestimated.

Details on this clone: The antigen remains undetermined.

The germline V and J ends were trimmed by 0 bases and 0 bases, with 10 bases remaining between them. CDR3 length: 16 residues. Germline CDR1 SGHKS, CDR2 YYEKEE (reference sequence). Specimen: peripheral blood, collected on day 0 of AZD1222 vaccination. The clonotype comes from an adult in good health. This chain joins TRBV5-5 and TRBJ1-3, with D maybe TRBD1 (6 bases). CDR3 coding DNA: TGTGCCAGCAGCTTGGGGTACAGGGTCTCTGGAAACACCATATATTTT. Its protein product is CASSLGYRVSGNTIYF.